Listed below are T cell receptor beta chains from one sample, sequenced in a study of cytotoxic CD8 clonotypes in ibrutinib-treated CLL. TCRdb's table, derived via immunoSEQ multiplex PCR, lists solely in-frame clones and lacks some. The sample includes 150,000 to 200,000 clones, 81% of them seen just once. The sample was PBMCs, taken after 12 months of ibrutinib treatment. The receptors stem from a human donor with chronic lymphocytic leukemia. Each CDR3 is given with its conserved first and last residue. D genes are given only for firm matches. Size is stated for part of the rows, as once, few or many counts, or as a class when the clone is expanded.

v_gene	d_gene	j_gene	abundance	CDR3nt	CDR3aa
TRBV21-1	-	TRBJ1-1	-	TGTGCCAGCAGCAACACCGTTTGGGCGGGCATGAACACTGAAGCTTTCTTT	CASSNTVWAGMNTEAFF
TRBV7-2	-	TRBJ2-3	-	TGTGCCAGCGGGGGTGCATACTCAAGGACAGATACGCAGTATTTT	CASGGAYSRTDTQYF
TRBV5-1	TRBD1	TRBJ2-7	-	TGCGCCAGCAGTGTCAGGGGGCTTAGTAACGAGCAGTACTTC	CASSVRGLSNEQYF
TRBV6-8	-	TRBJ2-7	-	TGTGCCAGCAGTTATGGGACACAATTCTACGAGCAGTACTTC	CASSYGTQFYEQYF
TRBV2	-	TRBJ1-2	-	TGTGCCAGCAGTGCCCGAGGAAACTATGGCTACACCTTC	CASSARGNYGYTF
TRBV4-2	-	TRBJ2-3	-	TGTGCCAGCAGCCAAGATCTGGGGAGAGATACGCAGTATTTT	CASSQDLGRDTQYF
TRBV6-1	-	TRBJ1-1	once	TGTGCCAGCAGTGAAGTGGTGACAGTGAACACTGAAGCTTTCTTT	CASSEVVTVNTEAFF
TRBV7-3	TRBD2	TRBJ2-3	-	TGTGCCAGCAGCACGAGGACTAGCGGGGGGGCCACAGATACGCAGTATTTT	CASSTRTSGGATDTQYF
TRBV9	-	TRBJ1-6	-	TGTGCCAGCAGCGTAGGTAATTCACCCCTCCACTTT	CASSVGNSPLHF
TRBV19	-	TRBJ1-5	-	TGTGCCAGTTCCCTCTATGGCTTGGCCCAGCATTTT	CASSLYGLAQHF
TRBV11-2	TRBD1	TRBJ2-5	-	TGTGCCAGCAGCCTAATTACCGGGACAGGGTCCCAAGAGACCCAGTACTTC	CASSLITGTGSQETQYF
TRBV6-5	TRBD1	TRBJ1-3	-	TGTGCCAGCAGTTTCACAGGGGGCTCAGGAAACACCATATATTTT	CASSFTGGSGNTIYF
TRBV19	TRBD1	TRBJ1-1	-	TGTGCCAGTAGTATCCCACAGGGGCGTTCGGCTTTCTTT	CASSIPQGRSAFF
TRBV29-1	-	TRBJ1-4	-	TGCAGCGTCCTGACTGACAGTTTCCGCCAAAATGAAAAACTGTTTTTT	CSVLTDSFRQNEKLFF
TRBV11-2	TRBD1	TRBJ2-2	-	TGTGCCAGCAGCCCAGCCACCGGCCGTGGGACAGGGGGCACCGGGGAGCTGTTTTTT	CASSPATGRGTGGTGELFF
TRBV5-1	TRBD1	TRBJ2-7	-	TGCGCCAGCAGTAGGGACAGCCTCTCCTACGAGCAGTACTTC	CASSRDSLSYEQYF
TRBV6-5	TRBD1	TRBJ1-4	-	TGTGCCAGTACGGGGACAGGGGATGAAAAACTGTTTTTT	CASTGTGDEKLFF
TRBV7-9	TRBD2	TRBJ2-7	-	TGTGCCAGCAGCTCGGGATACTCTAGCGGGAGGTCTTCCTACGAGCAGTACTTC	CASSSGYSSGRSSYEQYF
TRBV7-3	TRBD1	TRBJ2-5	many	TGTGCCAGCAGCTTTACAGGGGGCGAAGGTAGAGAGACCCAGTACTTC	CASSFTGGEGRETQYF
TRBV2	-	TRBJ1-5	once	TGTGCCAGCAGTGGGCAGGGGTGGCAACAGCCCCAGCATTTT	CASSGQGWQQPQHF
TRBV28	TRBD1	TRBJ1-1	-	TGTGCCAGCAGTGCGGACAGGCGAGGGTTTGAAGCTTTCTTT	CASSADRRGFEAFF
TRBV4-1	TRBD2	TRBJ2-1	-	TGCGCCAGCAGCCAAGAACCGGGGGGGTCCTACAATGAGCAGTTCTTC	CASSQEPGGSYNEQFF
TRBV5-6	-	TRBJ2-7	many	TGTGCCAGCAGCTTGGGGCAGAACTCCTACGAGCAGTACTTC	CASSLGQNSYEQYF